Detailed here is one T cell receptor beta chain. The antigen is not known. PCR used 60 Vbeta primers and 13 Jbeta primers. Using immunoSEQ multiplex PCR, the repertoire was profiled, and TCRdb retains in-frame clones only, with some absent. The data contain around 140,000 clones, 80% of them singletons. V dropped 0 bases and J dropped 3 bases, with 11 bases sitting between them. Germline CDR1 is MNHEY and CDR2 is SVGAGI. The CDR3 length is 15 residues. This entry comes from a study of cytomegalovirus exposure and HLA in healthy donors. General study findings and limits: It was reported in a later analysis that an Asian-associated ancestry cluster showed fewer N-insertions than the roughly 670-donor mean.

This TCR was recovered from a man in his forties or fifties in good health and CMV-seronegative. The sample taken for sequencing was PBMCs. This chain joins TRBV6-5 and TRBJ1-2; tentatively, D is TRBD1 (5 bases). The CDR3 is CASSYSGGWDYGYTF. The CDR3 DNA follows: TGTGCCAGCAGTTACTCTGGGGGGTGGGACTATGGCTACACCTTC.